A single sample is the source of the 6 T cell receptor beta chains below, sequenced in a study of STAT5B mutations in CD4+ large granular lymphocyte leukemia. Method: immunoSEQ multiplex PCR; TCRdb's copy keeps in-frame clones and lacks some. The table shows tens of thousands of clones, with approximately 79% occurring only once. Input material: CD4+ T cells from blood buffy coats. All receptors derive from a human donor in good health.

The chain is built from TRBV6-1 and TRBJ2-3; no clear D. This CDR3 is built from 13 residues. The germline CDR1 and CDR2 sequences are MNHNS and SASEGT. V lost 5 bases to trimming and J lost 1 base, with 7 bases between them. CDR3 sequence reads: CASSLPGTDTQYF. DNA for the CDR3: TGTGCCAGCAGTCTCCCCGGCACAGATACGCAGTATTTT.

This chain joins TRBV19 and TRBJ2-3, with a tentative D call TRBD1 (6 bases). CDR1 is LNHDA, CDR2 SQIVND, per germline (reference sequence). With 2 bases removed from V and 0 bases from J, the gap between germline ends came to 9 bases. The CDR3 is made up of 15 amino acids. In DNA form, the CDR3 reads TGTGCCAGTAGTATAACCAGGGGCAGCACAGATACGCAGTATTTT. This gives the protein CASSITRGSTDTQYF.

J is TRBJ1-1 and V is TRBV11-2; unclear D gene. Germline CDR1 SGHAT, CDR2 FQNNGV. Trimming stripped 5 bases from V and 6 bases from J, with 7 bases between. The CDR3 extends over 11 amino acids. CDR3 nucleotides: TGTGCCAGCAGCCCCTCTGCTGAAGCTTTCTTT. This encodes CASSPSAEAFF.

The chain links TRBV7-2 to TRBJ2-5; the match to TRBD2 covers 8 bases. Germline V CDR1 and CDR2: SGHTA, FQGNSA. This CDR3 has 14 amino acids. V lost 3 bases and J lost 1; bases outside the gene matches: 1. The CDR3: CASSLAGGQETQYF. CDR3 nucleotide sequence: TGTGCCAGCAGCTTGGCGGGGGGCCAAGAGACCCAGTACTTC.

J is TRBJ2-3 and V is TRBV19; TRBD2 agrees at 9 bases. Trimming took 8 bases from V and 0 from J; bases not matched to a gene: 3. The germline gives CDR1 LNHDA, CDR2 SQIVND (reference sequence). The CDR3 loop spans 14 amino acids. The CDR3 here is CASAGTSSTDTQYF. The DNA for the CDR3 is TGTGCCAGTGCCGGGACTAGCAGCACAGATACGCAGTATTTT.

The chain has TRBV5-1 and TRBJ2-2, with 7 positions matching TRBD1. CDR3 length: 14 residues. With 1 base clipped from V and 4 bases from J, the junction kept 1 base outside the gene matches. CDR1 SGHRS and CDR2 YFSETQ come from the germline V gene. The CDR3 loop is CASSLSGGTGELFF. The CDR3 nucleotides are TGCGCCAGCAGCTTGTCAGGGGGCACCGGGGAGCTGTTTTTT.